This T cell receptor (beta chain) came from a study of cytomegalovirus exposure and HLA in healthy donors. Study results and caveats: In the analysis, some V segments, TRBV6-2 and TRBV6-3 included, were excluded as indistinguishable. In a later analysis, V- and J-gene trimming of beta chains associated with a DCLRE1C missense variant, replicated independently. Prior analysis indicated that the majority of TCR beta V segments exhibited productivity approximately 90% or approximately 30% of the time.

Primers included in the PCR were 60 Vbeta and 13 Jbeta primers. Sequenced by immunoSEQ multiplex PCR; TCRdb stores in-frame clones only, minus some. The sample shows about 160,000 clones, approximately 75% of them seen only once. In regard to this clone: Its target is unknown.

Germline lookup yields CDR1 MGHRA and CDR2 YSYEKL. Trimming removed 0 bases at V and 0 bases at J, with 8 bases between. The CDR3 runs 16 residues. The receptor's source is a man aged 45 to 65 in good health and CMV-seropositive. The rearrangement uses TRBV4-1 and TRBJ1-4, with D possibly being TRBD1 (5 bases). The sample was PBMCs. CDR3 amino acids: CASSQEQGATNEKLFF. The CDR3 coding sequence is TGCGCCAGCAGCCAAGAGCAGGGTGCAACTAATGAAAAACTGTTTTTT.